A single sample is the source of the 7 T cell receptor beta chains below, sequenced in a study of response to subunit inactivated influenza vaccine. Each CDR3 protein gets one entry after TCRdb re-called the RT-PCR reads with MiXCR. The sample holds 650,000 to 850,000 distinct CDR3 sequences, around 13% seen once. The sequencing here drew on PBMCs from blood, taken 14 to 15 days before vaccination. Receptors originate from a man between 45 and 60 years old who received an inactivated influenza vaccine.

V gene TRBV3-1 combines with J gene TRBJ2-1; 14 positions match TRBD2. In germline, CDR1 is LGHDT, CDR2 YNNKEL (reference sequence). The CDR3 consists of 21 residues. V was clipped by 3 bases and J by 8 bases; unmatched bases: 21. The chain's CDR3 is CASSQDGTSGGRLRGLDEQFF. The CDR3 coding sequence is TGTGCCAGCAGCCAGGACGGGACTAGCGGGGGCCGCCTCCGGGGTCTCGATGAGCAGTTCTTC.

The chain couples TRBV28 to TRBJ2-5; maybe TRBD1 (5 bases). In germline, CDR1 is MDHEN, CDR2 SYDVKM. Trimming pared 7 bases from V and 0 bases from J, leaving 12 bases between. This CDR3 has 14 amino acids. The DNA of the CDR3 is TGTGCCAGCAATCCCCAGGGTAACCAAGAGACCCAGTACTTC. Its protein product is CASNPQGNQETQYF.

This clonotype was counted ten times or more. The rearrangement links TRBV18 to TRBJ2-5; possible D gene TRBD1, 5 bases. The V end was cut by 2 bases, the J end by 3 bases, with 7 bases between. This CDR3 comprises 13 residues. CDR1 is KGHSH and CDR2 is LQKENI in the germline V gene. CDR3: CASSPRGKETQYF. The CDR3 bases are TGTGCCAGCTCACCAAGGGGAAAAGAGACCCAGTACTTC.

The rearrangement joins TRBV19 to TRBJ1-1; 10 nucleotides agree with TRBD1. CDR1 is LNHDA and CDR2 is SQIVND in the germline V gene (reference sequence). The CDR3 length is 12 residues. The ends lost 9 bases at V and 6 bases at J; junction bases unmatched: 4. CDR3 residues: CASGQGVAEAFF. In DNA, the CDR3 is TGTGCCAGCGGACAGGGGGTCGCTGAAGCTTTCTTT. The full variable domain, in which reference TRBV19 and TRBJ1-1 provide the parts outside the CDR3, is DGGITQSPKYLFRKEGQNVTLSCEQNLNHDAMYWYRQDPGQGLRLIYYSQIVNDFQKGDIAEGYSVSREKKESFPLTVTSAQKNPTAFYLCASGQGVAEAFFGQGTRLTVV.

This clonotype turned up a few times. This sequence joins TRBV14 and TRBJ2-7, with TRBD1 matching over 10 bases. CDR1 and CDR2 (germline): SGHDN, FVKESK. Trimming took 1 base from V and 2 from J; bases not matched to a gene: 5. The CDR3 extends over 16 amino acids. The CDR3 nucleotides read TGTGCCAGCAGCCAAGCCCCGGGACAGGGGACCTACGAGCAGTACTTC. Translated, it gives CASSQAPGQGTYEQYF.

This chain links TRBV4-3 with TRBJ2-2; the match to TRBD2 covers 9 bases. The V and J ends lost 2 bases and 4 bases, in that order; junction bases with no gene match: 2. Germline V gene sequence: CDR1 LGHNA, CDR2 YSLEER. CDR3 length equals 15 residues. In nucleotides, the CDR3 is TGCGCCAGCAGCCAACTAGCGGGACTCACCGGGGAGCTGTTTTTT. The encoded protein is CASSQLAGLTGELFF.

There are a few counts of this clonotype. This rearrangement joins TRBV27 to TRBJ2-2; 8 bases map to TRBD1. Trimming took 8 bases from V and 6 from J; bases not matched to a gene: 11. This CDR3 has 15 residues. CDR1 is MNHEY and CDR2 is SMNVEV in the germline V gene (reference sequence). CDR3 sequence (DNA): TGTGCCAGCGGGGCCAGGGGGCTGGGAGCCGGGGAGCTGTTTTTT. Its protein is CASGARGLGAGELFF.